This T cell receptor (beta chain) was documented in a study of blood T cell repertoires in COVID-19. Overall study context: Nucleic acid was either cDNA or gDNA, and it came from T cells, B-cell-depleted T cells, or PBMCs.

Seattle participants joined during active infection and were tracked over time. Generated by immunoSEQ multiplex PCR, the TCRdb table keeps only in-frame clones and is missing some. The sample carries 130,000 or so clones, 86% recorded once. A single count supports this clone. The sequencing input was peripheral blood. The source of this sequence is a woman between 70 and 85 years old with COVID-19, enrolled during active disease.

Written as DNA, the CDR3 is TGTGCCAGCAGTGAAGTGGTCCAGTACAATGAGCAGTTCTTC. Its translation is CASSEVVQYNEQFF. V and J are TRBV2 and TRBJ2-1; D unclear. The CDR3 runs 14 residues. CDR1 is SNHLY, CDR2 FYNNEI, per germline. Trimming took 1 base from V and 4 from J, leaving 8 bases between them.